This T cell receptor beta chain was recovered during a study of T-cell memory formation after mild COVID-19. This clonotype showed up many times. The CDR3 has 14 residues. V lost 6 bases to trimming and J lost 2 bases, with 11 bases between them. From germline, CDR1 is SNHLY and CDR2 FYNNEI. Each CDR3 protein gets one entry after TCRdb re-called the 5' RACE reads with MiXCR. The sample has about 340,000 distinct CDR3 sequences, approximately 15% seen once. The V call is TRBV2, the J call TRBJ1-3; tentatively, D is TRBD1 (5 bases). The clonotype comes from a man between 18 and 35 years old who had mild COVID-19 (a few samples of this study predate the infection). Cell type and time point are not known. Material: PBMCs or a T cell subset sorted from them (not recorded which). The CDR3 loop reads CASSDRGAGNTIYF. The DNA of the CDR3 is TGTGCCAGCAGCGACCGAGGGGCTGGAAACACCATATATTTT.